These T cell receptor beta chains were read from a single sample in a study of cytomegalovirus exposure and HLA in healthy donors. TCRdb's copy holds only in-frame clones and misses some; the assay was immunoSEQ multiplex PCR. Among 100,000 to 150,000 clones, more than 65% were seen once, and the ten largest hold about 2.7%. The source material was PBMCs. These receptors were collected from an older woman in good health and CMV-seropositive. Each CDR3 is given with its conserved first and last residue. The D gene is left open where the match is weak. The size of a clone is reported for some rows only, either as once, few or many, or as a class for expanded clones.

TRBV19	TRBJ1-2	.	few	TGTGCCAGTAACCGGGACTCTAACTATGGCTACACCTTC	CASNRDSNYGYTF
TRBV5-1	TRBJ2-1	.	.	TGCGCCAGCAGCCCCCTAGACAATGAGCAGTTCTTC	CASSPLDNEQFF
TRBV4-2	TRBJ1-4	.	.	TGTGCCAGCAGCCAAGATCACGGAACTAATGAAAAACTGTTTTTT	CASSQDHGTNEKLFF
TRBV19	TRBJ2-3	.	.	TGTGCCAGTAGGCAATGGTTTCCGCGGGGACGCACAGATACGCAGTATTTT	CASRQWFPRGRTDTQYF
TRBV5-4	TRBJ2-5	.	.	TGTGCCAGCAGCCCGGTTTCAACGACAGTGAAAGAGACCCAGTACTTC	CASSPVSTTVKETQYF
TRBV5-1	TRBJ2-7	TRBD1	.	TGCGCCAGCGCGGGACAGGGGGCGTACGAGCAGTACTTC	CASAGQGAYEQYF
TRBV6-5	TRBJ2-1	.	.	TGTGCCAGCAGTTACTCCCGGGACAAGCAGTTCTTC	CASSYSRDKQFF
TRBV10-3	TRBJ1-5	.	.	TGTGCCATCAGTGTGGACACTGATCAGCCCCAGCATTTT	CAISVDTDQPQHF
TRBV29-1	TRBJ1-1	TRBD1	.	TGCAGCGTCCGGGGGGGGACAGGGGGCCTGAACACTGAAGCTTTCTTT	CSVRGGTGGLNTEAFF
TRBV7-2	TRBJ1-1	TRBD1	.	TGTGCCAGCAGCATGACAGGGAGGACTGAAGCTTTCTTT	CASSMTGRTEAFF
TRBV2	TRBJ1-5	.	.	TGTGCCAGCAGTGGGAGGCAGCCCACGGAGCCCCAGCATTTT	CASSGRQPTEPQHF
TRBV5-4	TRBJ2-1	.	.	TGTGCCAGCAGCAAAGAGGACAGTTCCTACAATGAGCAGTTCTTC	CASSKEDSSYNEQFF
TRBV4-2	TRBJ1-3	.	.	TGTGCCAGCAGCCAAGACCTGGGGGGGGGCTCTGGAAACACCATATATTTT	CASSQDLGGGSGNTIYF
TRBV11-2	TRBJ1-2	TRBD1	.	TGTGCCAGCAGCTTAGCCGTACAGGGGTACTATGGCTACACCTTC	CASSLAVQGYYGYTF
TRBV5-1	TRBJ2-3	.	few	TGCGCCAGCAGCGGACGTTTTTCGGGGAGCCGTGGAGATACGCAGTATTTT	CASSGRFSGSRGDTQYF
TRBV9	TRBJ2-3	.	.	TGTGCCAGCAGCGTAGGCGGGGGCCCGATAGATACGCAGTATTTT	CASSVGGGPIDTQYF
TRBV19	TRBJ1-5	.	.	TGTGCCAGTAGTATAGTGGCAGGGAATCAGCCCCAGCATTTT	CASSIVAGNQPQHF
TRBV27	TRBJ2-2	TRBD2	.	TGTGCCAGCAGCCGTTGGGGCGGGGGGGCGCCTCCGCGAACCGGGGAGCTGTTTTTT	CASSRWGGGAPPRTGELFF
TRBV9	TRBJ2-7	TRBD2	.	TGTGCCAGCTCACTCGGGGGGGATCCCTACGAGCAGTACTTC	CASSLGGDPYEQYF